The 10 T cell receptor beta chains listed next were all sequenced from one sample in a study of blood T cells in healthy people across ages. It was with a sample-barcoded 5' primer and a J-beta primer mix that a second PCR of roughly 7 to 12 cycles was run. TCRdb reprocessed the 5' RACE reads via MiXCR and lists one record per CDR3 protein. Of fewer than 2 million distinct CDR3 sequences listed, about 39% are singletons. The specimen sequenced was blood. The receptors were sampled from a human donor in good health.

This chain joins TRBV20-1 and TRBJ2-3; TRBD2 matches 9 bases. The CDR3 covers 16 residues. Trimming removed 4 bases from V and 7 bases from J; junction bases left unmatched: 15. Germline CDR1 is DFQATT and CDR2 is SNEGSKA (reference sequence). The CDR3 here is CSAIRLRTSDIYTQYF. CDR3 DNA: TGCAGTGCTATTAGACTAAGGACTAGCGATATATATACGCAGTATTTT.

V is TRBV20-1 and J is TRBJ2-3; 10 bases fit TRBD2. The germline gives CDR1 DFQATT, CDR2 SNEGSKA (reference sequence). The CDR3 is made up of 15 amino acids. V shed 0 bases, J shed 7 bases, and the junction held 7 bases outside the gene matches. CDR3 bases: TGCAGTGCTAGAGATCCCCTAGCGGGGGACTATACGCAGTATTTT. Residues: CSARDPLAGDYTQYF.

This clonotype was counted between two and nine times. CDR3 in amino acids: CSARANLRTNSPLHF. DNA for the CDR3: TGCAGTGCTAGAGCCAACCTCCGGACAAATTCACCCCTCCACTTT. The chain employs TRBV20-1 and TRBJ1-6; tentative D call: TRBD1 (5 bases). Trimming took off 1 base at V and 7 bases at J, with 14 bases between the two ends. Germline CDR1 DFQATT, CDR2 SNEGSKA (reference sequence). This CDR3 has 15 residues.

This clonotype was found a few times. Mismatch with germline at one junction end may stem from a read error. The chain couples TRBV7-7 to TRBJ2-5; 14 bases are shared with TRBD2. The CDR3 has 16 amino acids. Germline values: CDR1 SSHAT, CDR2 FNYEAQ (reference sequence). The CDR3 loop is CASSTTGLAGEETQYF. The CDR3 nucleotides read TGTGCTAGCAGCACGACGGGACTAGCGGGGGAAGAGACCCAGTACTTC.

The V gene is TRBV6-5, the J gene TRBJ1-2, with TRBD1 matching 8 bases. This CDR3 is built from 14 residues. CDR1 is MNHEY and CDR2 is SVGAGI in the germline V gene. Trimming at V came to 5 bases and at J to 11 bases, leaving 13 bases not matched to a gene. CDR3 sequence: CASSPPTGAGVYTF. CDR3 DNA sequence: TGTGCCAGCAGTCCGCCGACAGGGGCGGGAGTATACACCTTC.

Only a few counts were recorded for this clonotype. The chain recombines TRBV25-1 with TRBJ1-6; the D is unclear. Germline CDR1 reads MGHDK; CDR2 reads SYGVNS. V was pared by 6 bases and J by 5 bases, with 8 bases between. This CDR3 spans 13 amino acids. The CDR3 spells CASRVHNNSPLHF. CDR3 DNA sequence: TGTGCCAGCAGGGTACATAATAATTCACCCCTCCACTTT. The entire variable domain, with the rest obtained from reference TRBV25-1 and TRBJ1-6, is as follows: EADIYQTPRYLVIGTGKKITLECSQTMGHDKMYWYQQDPGMELHLIHYSYGVNSTEKGDLSSESTVSRIRTEHFPLTLESARPSHTSQYLCASRVHNNSPLHFGNGTRLTVT.

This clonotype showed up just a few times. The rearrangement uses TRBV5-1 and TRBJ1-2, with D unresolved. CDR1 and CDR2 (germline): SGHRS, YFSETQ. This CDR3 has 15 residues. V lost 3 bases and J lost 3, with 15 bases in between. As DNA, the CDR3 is TGCGCCAGCAGCTCCCGCGCGGGGTTTGACTATGGCTACACCTTC. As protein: CASSSRAGFDYGYTF.

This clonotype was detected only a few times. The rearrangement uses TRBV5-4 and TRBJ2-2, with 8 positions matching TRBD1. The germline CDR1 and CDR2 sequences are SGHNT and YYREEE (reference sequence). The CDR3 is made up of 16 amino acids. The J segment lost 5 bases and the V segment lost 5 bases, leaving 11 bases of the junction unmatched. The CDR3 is CASSPRTGLETGELFF. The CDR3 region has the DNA TGTGCCAGCAGTCCACGGACAGGGTTAGAGACCGGGGAGCTGTTTTTT.

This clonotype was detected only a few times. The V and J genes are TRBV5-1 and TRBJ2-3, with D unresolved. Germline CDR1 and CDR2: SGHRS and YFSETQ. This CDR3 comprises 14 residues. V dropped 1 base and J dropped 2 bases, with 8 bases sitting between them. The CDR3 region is CASSLSSNTDTQYF. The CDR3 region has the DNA TGCGCCAGCAGCTTGTCGTCCAACACAGATACGCAGTATTTT. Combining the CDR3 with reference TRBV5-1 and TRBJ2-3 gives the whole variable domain KAGVTQTPRYLIKTRGQQVTLSCSPISGHRSVSWYQQTPGQGLQFLFEYFSETQRNKGNFPGRFSGRQFSNSRSEMNVSTLELGDSALYLCASSLSSNTDTQYFGPGTRLTVL.

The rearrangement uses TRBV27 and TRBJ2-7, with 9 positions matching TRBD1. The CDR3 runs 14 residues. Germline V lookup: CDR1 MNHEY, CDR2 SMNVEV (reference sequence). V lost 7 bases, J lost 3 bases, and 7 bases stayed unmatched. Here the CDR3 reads CASTPGQGVYEQYF. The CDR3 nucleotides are TGTGCCAGCACCCCGGGACAGGGAGTCTACGAGCAGTACTTC.